Listed below are T cell receptor beta chains from one sample, sequenced in a study of T cell responses to AZD1222 COVID-19 vaccine. This table comes from immunoSEQ multiplex PCR, and its TCRdb copy is limited to in-frame clones, with some not included. The sample carries some 150,000 clones, roughly 90% recorded once. The sample in question was peripheral blood, obtained 28 days after the second AZD1222 dose. The origin of the receptors is an adult who received the AZD1222 COVID-19 vaccine. Each CDR3 is given with its conserved first and last residue. Each record gives: V gene, clone size, D gene, J gene, CDR3 protein, CDR3 DNA. The D gene is left open where the match is weak. Only part of the rows carry a size: once, few, many, or a class if the clone is expanded.

V: TRBV10-1
size: NA
D: TRBD2
J: TRBJ2-2
CDR3: CASSELAGSNTGELFF
DNA: TGCGCCAGCAGTGAACTAGCGGGCTCGAACACCGGGGAGCTGTTTTTT

V: TRBV3-1/TRBV3-2
size: NA
D: TRBD2
J: TRBJ2-1
CDR3: CASSLFAGTRFSGQFF
DNA: TGTGCCAGCAGCCTATTCGCCGGGACTAGATTTAGCGGGCAGTTCTTC

V: TRBV27
size: NA
D: TRBD2
J: TRBJ2-7
CDR3: CASSSPTSGNYEQYF
DNA: TGTGCCAGCAGTTCCCCCACTAGCGGGAACTACGAGCAGTACTTC

V: TRBV29-1
size: NA
D: NA
J: TRBJ1-2
CDR3: CSVEDFEGIYGYTF
DNA: TGCAGCGTTGAAGATTTTGAGGGGATCTATGGCTACACCTTC

V: TRBV5-1
size: NA
D: TRBD2
J: TRBJ2-5
CDR3: CASSLAASGRAEETQYF
DNA: TGCGCCAGCAGCTTGGCCGCGAGCGGGAGGGCCGAAGAGACCCAGTACTTC

V: TRBV10-1
size: NA
D: TRBD1
J: TRBJ2-2
CDR3: CASLDFAGGNTGELFF
DNA: TGCGCCAGCCTGGATTTCGCAGGGGGCAACACCGGGGAGCTGTTTTTT

V: TRBV28
size: NA
D: TRBD2
J: TRBJ2-2
CDR3: CASSRDGLAGGPWELFF
DNA: TGTGCCAGCAGCCGCGATGGACTAGCGGGAGGGCCCTGGGAGCTGTTTTTT

V: TRBV21-1
size: NA
D: NA
J: TRBJ1-1
CDR3: CASSVEEPEAFF
DNA: TGTGCCAGCAGCGTGGAGGAGCCTGAAGCTTTCTTT

V: TRBV28
size: few
D: NA
J: TRBJ1-5
CDR3: CASSSPRGALSQPQHF
DNA: TGTGCCAGCAGCTCGCCGCGGGGGGCGTTGAGTCAGCCCCAGCATTTT

V: TRBV3-1/TRBV3-2
size: NA
D: NA
J: TRBJ2-7
CDR3: CASSLGNTYEQYF
DNA: TGTGCCAGCAGCCTAGGAAATACCTACGAGCAGTACTTC

V: TRBV7-9
size: NA
D: NA
J: TRBJ2-5
CDR3: CASSLGRSGGEETQYF
DNA: TGTGCCAGCAGCTTAGGGCGGTCCGGGGGTGAGGAGACCCAGTACTTC

V: TRBV5-6
size: NA
D: TRBD2
J: TRBJ2-3
CDR3: CASSPGLAGGSDTQYF
DNA: TGTGCCAGCAGCCCGGGACTAGCGGGAGGGTCAGATACGCAGTATTTT

V: TRBV6-2/TRBV6-3
size: NA
D: TRBD1
J: TRBJ1-5
CDR3: CASSLAAGGMPQHF
DNA: TGTGCCAGCAGTTTGGCGGCAGGGGGCATGCCCCAGCATTTT

V: TRBV5-8
size: once
D: NA
J: TRBJ2-7
CDR3: CASSPAHGGLYEQYF
DNA: TGTGCCAGCAGCCCGGCCCACGGAGGACTCTACGAGCAGTACTTC

V: TRBV11-2
size: NA
D: TRBD2
J: TRBJ2-3
CDR3: CASSLASGRGTDTQYF
DNA: TGTGCCAGCAGCTTAGCGAGCGGGAGGGGCACAGATACGCAGTATTTT

V: TRBV19
size: NA
D: NA
J: TRBJ1-5
CDR3: CASSIIDQPQHF
DNA: TGTGCCAGTAGTATTATAGACCAGCCCCAGCATTTT

V: TRBV28
size: NA
D: NA
J: TRBJ2-1
CDR3: CASTKLRLDGLGTYNEQFF
DNA: TGTGCCAGCACGAAGTTAAGACTAGATGGCTTGGGGACATACAATGAGCAGTTCTTC

V: TRBV3-1/TRBV3-2
size: NA
D: TRBD1
J: TRBJ2-2
CDR3: CASSQQGALPANTGELFF
DNA: TGTGCCAGCAGCCAACAGGGGGCGCTCCCCGCGAACACCGGGGAGCTGTTTTTT

V: TRBV4-1
size: NA
D: TRBD1
J: TRBJ2-3
CDR3: CASSQEASGTAKTDTQYF
DNA: TGCGCCAGCAGCCAAGAGGCATCGGGGACAGCGAAAACAGATACGCAGTATTTT

V: TRBV9
size: NA
D: TRBD2
J: TRBJ2-7
CDR3: CASSPRDYLIEQYF
DNA: TGTGCCAGCAGCCCCCGGGACTATCTTATCGAGCAGTACTTC

V: TRBV6-1
size: NA
D: NA
J: TRBJ1-1
CDR3: CASSEGTANTEAFF
DNA: TGTGCCAGCAGTGAAGGGACGGCGAACACTGAAGCTTTCTTT

V: TRBV19
size: NA
D: NA
J: TRBJ1-2
CDR3: CASRGLGYGYTF
DNA: TGTGCCAGTAGAGGGCTTGGCTATGGCTACACCTTC

V: TRBV28
size: NA
D: TRBD1
J: TRBJ2-7
CDR3: CASSLGSYRGREQYF
DNA: TGTGCCAGCAGTTTAGGATCTTACAGGGGGCGCGAGCAGTACTTC

V: TRBV7-2
size: NA
D: NA
J: TRBJ2-2
CDR3: CARLTEGTGELFF
DNA: TGTGCCAGGCTGACAGAGGGCACCGGGGAGCTGTTTTTT

V: TRBV23-1
size: NA
D: NA
J: TRBJ1-6
CDR3: CASTSRPGNSPLHF
DNA: TGCGCCAGCACCTCCCGGCCGGGGAATTCACCCCTCCACTTT

V: TRBV6-1
size: NA
D: TRBD2
J: TRBJ2-1
CDR3: CASSELGRAAWNEQFF
DNA: TGTGCCAGCAGTGAGCTGGGGAGGGCGGCTTGGAATGAGCAGTTCTTC

V: TRBV3-1/TRBV3-2
size: NA
D: NA
J: TRBJ1-4
CDR3: CASSLDINNEKLFF
DNA: TGTGCCAGCAGTCTCGACATTAATAATGAAAAACTGTTTTTT

V: TRBV7-9
size: NA
D: TRBD2
J: TRBJ2-7
CDR3: CASSLDGLAGDEQYF
DNA: TGTGCCAGCAGCTTAGACGGGCTAGCGGGAGACGAGCAGTACTTC

V: TRBV27
size: NA
D: TRBD1
J: TRBJ1-2
CDR3: CASSFRRQGAVHYGYTF
DNA: TGTGCCAGCAGTTTCCGGAGACAGGGGGCTGTACACTATGGCTACACCTTC

V: TRBV5-1
size: NA
D: TRBD1
J: TRBJ1-2
CDR3: CASSSDRDHSYGYTF
DNA: TGCGCCAGCAGCTCCGACAGGGATCACTCCTATGGCTACACCTTC

V: TRBV7-2
size: NA
D: NA
J: TRBJ1-1
CDR3: CASSVTDTVNTEAFF
DNA: TGTGCCAGCAGCGTAACGGACACCGTGAACACTGAAGCTTTCTTT

V: TRBV24-1
size: NA
D: TRBD2
J: TRBJ2-1
CDR3: CATSDRYRTSGDSYNEQFF
DNA: TGTGCCACCAGTGACCGATATAGGACTAGCGGGGACTCCTACAATGAGCAGTTCTTC

V: TRBV7-9
size: NA
D: NA
J: TRBJ1-4
CDR3: CASSRLGPPNEKLFF
DNA: TGTGCCAGCAGCCGCTTGGGGCCTCCTAATGAAAAACTGTTTTTT

V: TRBV2
size: NA
D: TRBD1
J: TRBJ2-7
CDR3: CASSPGQGLYEQYF
DNA: TGTGCCAGCAGTCCGGGACAGGGACTCTACGAGCAGTACTTC

V: TRBV13
size: NA
D: NA
J: TRBJ1-4
CDR3: CASSPQDTRDEKLFF
DNA: TGTGCCAGCAGCCCCCAGGACACCCGTGATGAAAAACTGTTTTTT

V: TRBV2
size: NA
D: NA
J: TRBJ1-5
CDR3: CASSERRPSNQPQHF
DNA: TGTGCCAGCAGTGAACGGAGGCCTAGCAATCAGCCCCAGCATTTT

V: TRBV6-2/TRBV6-3
size: NA
D: NA
J: TRBJ2-3
CDR3: CASSYAGRRTDTQYF
DNA: TGTGCCAGCAGTTACGCAGGACGGCGCACAGATACGCAGTATTTT

V: TRBV28
size: NA
D: TRBD2
J: TRBJ2-3
CDR3: CASSFPSTGTSGRLSTDTQYF
DNA: TGTGCCAGCAGTTTTCCCTCAACCGGGACTAGCGGGAGGCTAAGCACAGATACGCAGTATTTT

V: TRBV7-2
size: few
D: NA
J: TRBJ2-3
CDR3: CASSPPGGTQYF
DNA: TGTGCCAGCAGCCCCCCCGGGGGTACGCAGTATTTT

V: TRBV11-2
size: once
D: TRBD1
J: TRBJ1-3
CDR3: CASSLQRTGGYGNTIYF
DNA: TGTGCCAGCAGCTTACAAAGGACAGGGGGCTATGGAAACACCATATATTTT

V: TRBV12-5
size: NA
D: TRBD1
J: TRBJ2-5
CDR3: CASGSGGAGGRETQYF
DNA: TGTGCTAGTGGTTCAGGTGGGGCAGGGGGACGAGAGACCCAGTACTTC